These 23 T cell receptor beta chains share one sample of origin, sequenced in a study of control samples from healthy donors and cancer patients. Generated by immunoSEQ multiplex PCR, the TCRdb table keeps only in-frame clones and is missing some. Altogether approximately 100,000 clones are present, just over 90% being singletons, with the ten largest covering 4% to 4.5%. What was sequenced was blood. All receptors derive from a human donor in good health. The donor label of this sample is uncertain.

This clone was observed a few times. The CDR3 spells CAWSLGGSRETQYF. The DNA for the CDR3 is TGTGCCTGGAGTCTGGGAGGCTCGAGGGAGACCCAGTACTTC. This chain links TRBV30 with TRBJ2-5, with D possibly being TRBD2 (6 bases). Trimming removed 2 bases at V and 5 bases at J, with 15 bases between. The CDR3 extends over 14 amino acids. Germline-derived CDR1 and CDR2 are GTSNPN and SVGIG (reference sequence).

The V call is TRBV18, the J call TRBJ2-5; TRBD1 matches at 7 bases. V lost 3 bases, J lost 4 bases, and 2 bases stayed unmatched. The CDR3 has 13 residues. The germline gives CDR1 KGHSH, CDR2 LQKENI. The CDR3: CASSPGDRETQYF. The CDR3 region has the DNA TGTGCCAGCTCACCTGGGGACAGAGAGACCCAGTACTTC.

A single count supports this clone. CDR3 nucleotide sequence: TGTGCCTGGGGCGAAGAGGGAATGGGTCAGCCCCAGCATTTT. Protein: CAWGEEGMGQPQHF. The chain couples TRBV28 to TRBJ1-5; weak D call: TRBD1 (5 bases). Germline V gives CDR1 MDHEN, CDR2 SYDVKM. V dropped 11 bases and J dropped 6 bases, with 20 bases sitting between them. There are 14 residues in the CDR3. Full variable domain (rest looked up from reference TRBV28 and TRBJ1-5): DVKVTQSSRYLVKRTGEKVFLECVQDMDHENMFWYRQDPGLGLRLIYFSYDVKMKEKGDIPEGYSVSREKKERFSLILESASTNQTSMYLCAWGEEGMGQPQHFGDGTRLSIL.

The V gene is TRBV5-1, the J gene TRBJ2-7; TRBD2 matches 11 bases. From germline, CDR1 is SGHRS and CDR2 YFSETQ. After removal of 2 bases from V and 0 bases from J, the junction contained 4 bases not matched to a gene. The CDR3 spans 16 residues. CDR3 loop: CASSLLAGGSSYEQYF. The CDR3 coding sequence is TGCGCCAGCAGCTTATTAGCGGGGGGGAGCTCCTACGAGCAGTACTTC. Full variable domain (missing parts from reference TRBV5-1 and TRBJ2-7): KAGVTQTPRYLIKTRGQQVTLSCSPISGHRSVSWYQQTPGQGLQFLFEYFSETQRNKGNFPGRFSGRQFSNSRSEMNVSTLELGDSALYLCASSLLAGGSSYEQYFGPGTRLTVT.

This clone was seen just once. V and J are TRBV5-5 and TRBJ2-2; 8 nucleotides match TRBD1. Per the germline V gene, CDR1 is SGHKS and CDR2 is YYEKEE (reference sequence). After removal of 4 bases from V and 4 bases from J, the junction contained 6 bases not matched to a gene. This CDR3 is built from 15 residues. CDR3 bases: TGTGCCAGCAGCGGGGACAGGTCCTTCACCGGGGAGCTGTTTTTT. This sequence encodes CASSGDRSFTGELFF. Based on the CDR3 plus reference TRBV5-5 and TRBJ2-2, the full variable domain is DAGVTQSPTHLIKTRGQQVTLRCSPISGHKSVSWYQQVLGQGPQFIFQYYEKEERGRGNFPDRFSARQFPNYSSELNVNALLLGDSALYLCASSGDRSFTGELFFGEGSRLTVL.

The chain couples TRBV20-1 to TRBJ2-6; D is uncertain. Trimming took off 3 bases at V and 0 bases at J, with 9 bases between the two ends. Germline-derived CDR1 and CDR2 are DFQATT and SNEGSKA (reference sequence). The CDR3 runs to 15 residues. As DNA, the CDR3 is TGCAGTGCTAGTAACGGCAACTCTGGGGCCAACGTCCTGACTTTC. It is translated as CSASNGNSGANVLTF.

In this sample, this clone turned up once. The rearrangement links TRBV5-1 to TRBJ1-4, with D uncertain. CDR1 and CDR2 from the germline V gene are SGHRS and YFSETQ. CDR3 length: 15 residues. Trimming stripped 0 bases from V and 0 bases from J, with 6 bases between. The CDR3 DNA sequence: TGCGCCAGCAGCTTGGATACAGCAACTAATGAAAAACTGTTTTTT. It translates to CASSLDTATNEKLFF.

The chain employs TRBV7-2 and TRBJ1-2; 8 nucleotides match TRBD1. Per germline, CDR1 SGHTA and CDR2 FQGNSA. V was clipped by 1 base and J by 3 bases; unmatched bases: 4. This CDR3 has 15 amino acids. The CDR3 spells CASSLVPTGDYGYTF. The CDR3, as DNA: TGTGCCAGCAGCTTAGTTCCGACAGGGGACTATGGCTACACCTTC.

The V gene is TRBV7-8, the J gene TRBJ2-1; TRBD2 is a possible D gene (6 bases). The CDR3 totals 19 residues. Germline assignment: CDR1 SGHVS and CDR2 FQNEAQ. Trimming removed 0 bases from V and 0 bases from J, with 18 bases in between. CDR3 in amino acids: CASSLARSAVGSSYNEQFF. Written as DNA, the CDR3 is TGTGCCAGCAGCTTAGCGAGGTCTGCCGTCGGGAGCTCCTACAATGAGCAGTTCTTC. Looking up the rest from reference TRBV7-8 and TRBJ2-1 gives the full variable domain: GAGVSQSPRYKVAKRGQDVALRCDPISGHVSLFWYQQALGQGPEFLTYFQNEAQLDKSGLPSDRFFAERPEGSVSTLKIQRTQQEDSAVYLCASSLARSAVGSSYNEQFFGPGTRLTVL.

The CDR3 DNA follows: TGTGCCAGCAGCCAAGATCTCGGGGGCGAGCAGTACTTC. As protein: CASSQDLGGEQYF. The chain is built from TRBV14 and TRBJ2-7, with D possibly matching TRBD2 (6 bases). V was clipped by 0 bases and J by 6 bases, with 9 bases between them. CDR1 and CDR2 from the germline V gene are SGHDN and FVKESK. The CDR3 runs to 13 residues.

The V gene is TRBV28, the J gene TRBJ2-2; possibly TRBD1 for D (5 bases). Trimming pared 2 bases from V and 6 bases from J, leaving 25 bases between. Per the germline V gene, CDR1 is MDHEN and CDR2 is SYDVKM. The CDR3 runs 19 residues. The CDR3 region is CASSLGSGASGIVAGELFF. CDR3 coding DNA: TGTGCCAGCAGTTTAGGTAGTGGTGCGTCAGGGATAGTCGCCGGGGAGCTGTTTTTT.

The chain is built from TRBV5-1 and TRBJ2-2; no firm D call. V was trimmed by 0 bases and J by 4 bases, leaving 7 bases between them. Germline-derived CDR1 and CDR2 are SGHRS and YFSETQ. This CDR3 is built from 14 residues. The CDR3 bases are TGCGCCAGCAGCTTGGAACCAAGCACCGGGGAGCTGTTTTTT. Translated, it gives CASSLEPSTGELFF. The full variable domain, its missing parts supplied by reference TRBV5-1 and TRBJ2-2, is KAGVTQTPRYLIKTRGQQVTLSCSPISGHRSVSWYQQTPGQGLQFLFEYFSETQRNKGNFPGRFSGRQFSNSRSEMNVSTLELGDSALYLCASSLEPSTGELFFGEGSRLTVL.

The chain joins TRBV6-5 to TRBJ2-1; no reliable D call. CDR3 length: 14 residues. V was shortened by 9 bases and J by 7 bases, with 19 bases between the two germline ends. Germline loops: CDR1 MNHEY, CDR2 SVGAGI. CDR3 nucleotide sequence: TGTGCCAGTAAAGTGGTCGCGGACGTTAATGAGCAGTTCTTC. Amino acid sequence: CASKVVADVNEQFF.

This clone was detected only once. The rearrangement uses TRBV2 and TRBJ1-2; D remains unclear. Between the trimmed V and J ends, which lost 7 bases and 5 bases, there was a span of 8 bases. Germline V CDR1 and CDR2: SNHLY, FYNNEI. This CDR3 is 11 amino acids long. The CDR3 DNA reads as TGTGCCAGCACGGACGCATATGGCTACACCTTC. Protein: CASTDAYGYTF.

This clone occurred a few times. As DNA, the CDR3 is TGTGCCAGCAGCTTAGTCTGGGGATCTAATTCACCCCTCCACTTT. Its protein is CASSLVWGSNSPLHF. The V call is TRBV11-2, the J call TRBJ1-6; D is unresolved. Trimming took off 1 base at V and 6 bases at J, with 10 bases between the two ends. CDR1 is SGHAT and CDR2 is FQNNGV in the germline V gene. The CDR3 totals 15 residues.

The chain employs TRBV24-1 and TRBJ1-2, with 9 bases aligning to TRBD1. Trimming at V came to 3 bases and at J to 4 bases, leaving 5 bases not matched to a gene. This CDR3 comprises 15 residues. From germline, CDR1 is KGHDR and CDR2 SFDVKD. The CDR3 is CATSDPTGGSYGYTF. The CDR3 DNA follows: TGTGCCACCAGTGATCCGACAGGGGGGTCCTATGGCTACACCTTC.

The chain employs TRBV5-4 and TRBJ1-6; TRBD1 might be the D (5 bases). V gave up 0 bases and J gave up 9 bases, with 16 bases separating them. The length of the CDR3 is 16 residues. Germline assignment: CDR1 SGHNT and CDR2 YYREEE (reference sequence). CDR3 protein: CASSLDGPTRGSPLHF. CDR3 coding DNA: TGTGCCAGCAGCTTGGATGGGCCTACAAGGGGTTCACCCCTCCACTTT.

This chain joins TRBV7-7 and TRBJ1-5, with TRBD1 as a possible D gene (5 bases). V lost 1 base and J lost 0, with 7 bases in between. Germline CDR1 SSHAT, CDR2 FNYEAQ (reference sequence). This CDR3 comprises 15 residues. The CDR3, as DNA: TGTGCCAGCAGCTTAGTGGGGGGTAGCAATCAGCCCCAGCATTTT. This codes for CASSLVGGSNQPQHF.

The rearrangement joins TRBV6-5 to TRBJ2-7, with D possibly matching TRBD2 (5 bases). V was pared by 7 bases and J by 2 bases, with 9 bases between. This CDR3 comprises 12 residues. Per the germline V gene, CDR1 is MNHEY and CDR2 is SVGAGI. The CDR3 DNA reads TGTGCCAGCACGGGGTCCACCTACGAGCAGTACTTC. Protein product: CASTGSTYEQYF.

V and J are TRBV18 and TRBJ1-2; D might be TRBD1 (6 bases). Trimming stripped 6 bases from V and 8 bases from J, with 16 bases between. The CDR3 length is 13 residues. Per germline, CDR1 KGHSH and CDR2 LQKENI. CDR3 coding DNA: TGTGCCAGCTCTCCGGACAGTTCCAGGGGCTACACCTTC. Amino acids: CASSPDSSRGYTF.

In its sample, this clone was seen once. The genes are TRBV3-1 (or the pseudogene TRBV3-2) and TRBJ1-4, with D unresolved. This CDR3 spans 11 amino acids. Germline V lookup: CDR1 LGHDT, CDR2 YNNKEL (reference sequence). Between the trimmed V and J ends, which lost 5 bases and 14 bases, there was a span of 12 bases. CDR3 sequence: CASSKTGILFF. The DNA of the CDR3 is TGTGCCAGCAGCAAAACGGGGATTCTGTTTTTT.

The chain employs TRBV9 and TRBJ2-7; D tentatively fits TRBD1 or TRBD2 (6 bases each). The CDR3 length is 14 residues. V dropped 3 bases and J dropped 9 bases, with 19 bases sitting between them. In germline, CDR1 is SGDLS, CDR2 YYNGEE. CDR3 coding DNA: TGTGCCAGCAGCGCGGGGGCGCCGGCGTTGCGGCAGTACTTC. Protein sequence: CASSAGAPALRQYF. Supplemented by reference TRBV9 and TRBJ2-7, the full variable domain reads DSGVTQTPKHLITATGQRVTLRCSPRSGDLSVYWYQQSLDQGLQFLIQYYNGEERAKGNILERFSAQQFPDLHSELNLSSLELGDSALYFCASSAGAPALRQYFGPGTRLTVT.

The gene calls are TRBV6-1 and TRBJ2-6, with D tentatively TRBD1 (5 bases). V was shortened by 2 bases and J by 2 bases, with 7 bases between the two germline ends. This CDR3 region has 15 residues. CDR1 is MNHNS and CDR2 is SASEGT in the germline V gene. CDR3 bases: TGTGCCAGCAGTGAACCCAGGGCTGGGGCCAACGTCCTGACTTTC. Encoded protein: CASSEPRAGANVLTF.